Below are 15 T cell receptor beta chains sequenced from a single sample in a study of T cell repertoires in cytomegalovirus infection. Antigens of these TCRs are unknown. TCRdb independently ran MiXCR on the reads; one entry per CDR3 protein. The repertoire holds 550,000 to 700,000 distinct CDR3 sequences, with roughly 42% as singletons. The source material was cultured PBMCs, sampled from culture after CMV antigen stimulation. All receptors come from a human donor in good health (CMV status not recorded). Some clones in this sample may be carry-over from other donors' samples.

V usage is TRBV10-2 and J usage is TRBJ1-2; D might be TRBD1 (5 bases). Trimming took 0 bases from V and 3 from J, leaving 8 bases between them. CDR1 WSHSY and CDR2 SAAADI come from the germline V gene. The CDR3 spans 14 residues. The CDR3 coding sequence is TGCGCCAGCAGTGAGTCTAGGGGTGACTATGGCTACACCTTC. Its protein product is CASSESRGDYGYTF.

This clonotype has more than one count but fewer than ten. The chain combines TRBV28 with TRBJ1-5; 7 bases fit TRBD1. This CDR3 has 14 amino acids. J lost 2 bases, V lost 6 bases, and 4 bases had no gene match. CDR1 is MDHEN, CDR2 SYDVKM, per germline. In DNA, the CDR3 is TGTGCCAGCAGGGAGCAGGGGGGCAATCAGCCCCAGCATTTT. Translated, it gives CASREQGGNQPQHF.

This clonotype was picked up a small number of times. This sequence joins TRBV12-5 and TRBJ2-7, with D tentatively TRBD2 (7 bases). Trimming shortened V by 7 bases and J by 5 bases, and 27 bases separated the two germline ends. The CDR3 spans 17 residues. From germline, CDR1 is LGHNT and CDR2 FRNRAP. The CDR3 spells CASERWGLADRMNEQYF. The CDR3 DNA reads TGTGCTAGTGAGAGGTGGGGGCTAGCGGACCGTATGAACGAGCAGTACTTC.

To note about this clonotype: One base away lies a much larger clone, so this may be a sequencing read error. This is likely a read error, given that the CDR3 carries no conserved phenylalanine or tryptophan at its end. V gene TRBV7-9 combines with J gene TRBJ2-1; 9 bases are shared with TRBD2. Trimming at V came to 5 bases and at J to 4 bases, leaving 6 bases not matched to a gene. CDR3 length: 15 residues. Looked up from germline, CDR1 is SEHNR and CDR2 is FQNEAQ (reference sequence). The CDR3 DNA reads TGTGCCAGCAGCCCGCGGGGGGGCCTTTACAATGAGCAGTTCTCC. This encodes CASSPRGGLYNEQFS.

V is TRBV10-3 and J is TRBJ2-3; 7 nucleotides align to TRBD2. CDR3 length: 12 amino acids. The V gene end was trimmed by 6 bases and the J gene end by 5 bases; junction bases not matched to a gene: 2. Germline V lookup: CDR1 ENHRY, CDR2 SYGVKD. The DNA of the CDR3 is TGTGCCATCAGAGGGGAGGGAGATACGCAGTATTTT. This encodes CAIRGEGDTQYF.

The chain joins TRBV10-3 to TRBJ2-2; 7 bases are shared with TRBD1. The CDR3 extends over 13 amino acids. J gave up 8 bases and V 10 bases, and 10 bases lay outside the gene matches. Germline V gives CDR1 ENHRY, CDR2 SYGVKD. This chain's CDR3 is CATYGQVGGELFF. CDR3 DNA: TGTGCCACCTACGGACAGGTTGGGGGGGAGCTGTTTTTT.

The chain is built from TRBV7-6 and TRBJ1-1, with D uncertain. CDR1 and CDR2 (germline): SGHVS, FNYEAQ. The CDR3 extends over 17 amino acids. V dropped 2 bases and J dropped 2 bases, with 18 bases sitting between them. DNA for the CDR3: TGTGCCAGCAGCTTAAATATCAGGCTCGGGGAAAACACTGAAGCTTTCTTT. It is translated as CASSLNIRLGENTEAFF.

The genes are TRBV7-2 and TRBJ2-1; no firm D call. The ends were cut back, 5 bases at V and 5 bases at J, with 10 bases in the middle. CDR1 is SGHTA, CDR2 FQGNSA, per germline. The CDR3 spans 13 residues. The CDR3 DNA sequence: TGTGCCAGCAGCCCCTTTGTTAACAATGAGCAGTTCTTC. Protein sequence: CASSPFVNNEQFF.

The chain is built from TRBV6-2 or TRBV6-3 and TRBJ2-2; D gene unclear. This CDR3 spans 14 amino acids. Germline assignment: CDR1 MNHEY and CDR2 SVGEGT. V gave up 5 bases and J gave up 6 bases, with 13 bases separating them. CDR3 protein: CASSPIFYPGELFF. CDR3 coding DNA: TGTGCCAGCAGTCCGATTTTTTATCCCGGGGAGCTGTTTTTT.

As DNA, the CDR3 is TGTGCCAGCAGCCCTCGGGGACTAGCGGATGAGCAGTACTTC. Protein: CASSPRGLADEQYF. This rearrangement joins TRBV3-1 to TRBJ2-7; 11 nucleotides match TRBD2. The CDR3 spans 14 residues. The V gene end was trimmed by 4 bases and the J gene end by 7 bases; junction bases not matched to a gene: 6. Germline CDR1 is LGHDT and CDR2 is YNNKEL (reference sequence).

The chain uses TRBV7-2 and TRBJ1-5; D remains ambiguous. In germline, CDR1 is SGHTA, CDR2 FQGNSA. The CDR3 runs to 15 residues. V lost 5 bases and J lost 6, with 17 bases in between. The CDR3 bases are TGTGCCAGCAGCCCCCCGAACAGAGGCGGTCAGCCCCAGCATTTT. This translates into CASSPPNRGGQPQHF.

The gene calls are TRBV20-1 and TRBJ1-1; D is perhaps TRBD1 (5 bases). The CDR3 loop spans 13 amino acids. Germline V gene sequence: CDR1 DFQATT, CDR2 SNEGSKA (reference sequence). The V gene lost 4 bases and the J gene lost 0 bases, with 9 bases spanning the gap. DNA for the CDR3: TGCAGTGCTACCAGGGATTTGAACACTGAAGCTTTCTTT. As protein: CSATRDLNTEAFF.

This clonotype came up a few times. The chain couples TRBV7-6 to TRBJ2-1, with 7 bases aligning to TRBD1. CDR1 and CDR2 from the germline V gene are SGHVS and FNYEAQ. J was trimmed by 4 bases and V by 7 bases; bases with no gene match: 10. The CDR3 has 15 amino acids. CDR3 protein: CASTIGPDRYNEQFF. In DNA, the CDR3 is TGTGCCAGCACCATAGGGCCGGACAGGTACAATGAGCAGTTCTTC.

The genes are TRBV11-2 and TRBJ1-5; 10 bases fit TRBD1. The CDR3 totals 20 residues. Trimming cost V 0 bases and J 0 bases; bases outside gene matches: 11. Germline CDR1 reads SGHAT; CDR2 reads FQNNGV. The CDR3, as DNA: TGTGCCAGCAGCTTAGAGGTTACGGACAGGGGGAAGCCTAGCAATCAGCCCCAGCATTTT. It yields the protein CASSLEVTDRGKPSNQPQHF.

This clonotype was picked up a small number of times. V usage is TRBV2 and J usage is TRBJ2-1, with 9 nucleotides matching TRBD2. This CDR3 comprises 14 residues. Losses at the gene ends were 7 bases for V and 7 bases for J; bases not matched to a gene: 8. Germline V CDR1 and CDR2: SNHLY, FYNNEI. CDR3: CASIPREGRNEQFF. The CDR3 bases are TGTGCCAGCATCCCGCGGGAGGGACGTAATGAGCAGTTCTTC.